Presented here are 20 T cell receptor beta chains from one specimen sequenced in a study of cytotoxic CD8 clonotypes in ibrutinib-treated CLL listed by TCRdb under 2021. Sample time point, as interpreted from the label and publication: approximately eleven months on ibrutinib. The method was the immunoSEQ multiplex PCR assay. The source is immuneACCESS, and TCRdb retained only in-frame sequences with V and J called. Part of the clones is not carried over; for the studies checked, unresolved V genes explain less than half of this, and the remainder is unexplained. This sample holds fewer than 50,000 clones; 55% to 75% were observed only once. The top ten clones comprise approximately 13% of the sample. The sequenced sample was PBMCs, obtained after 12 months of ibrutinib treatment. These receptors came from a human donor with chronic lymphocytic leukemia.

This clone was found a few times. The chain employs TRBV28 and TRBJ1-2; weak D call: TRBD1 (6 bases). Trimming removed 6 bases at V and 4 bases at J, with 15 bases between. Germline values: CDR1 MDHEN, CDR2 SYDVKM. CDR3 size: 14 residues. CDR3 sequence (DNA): TGTGCCAGCAGGTCCGGACAGTCACCCTATGGCTACACCTTC. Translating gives CASRSGQSPYGYTF.

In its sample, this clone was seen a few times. The CDR3 sequence: CASSLGGCQPQHF. In DNA form, the CDR3 reads TGTGCCAGCAGCTTGGGTGGTTGTCAGCCCCAGCATTTT. V gene TRBV5-7 combines with J gene TRBJ1-5; D ambiguous. TRBV5-7 falls under the ORF class, with uncertain function. The CDR3 totals 13 residues. The V end lost 0 bases, the J end lost 6 bases, and 7 bases lay between the germline ends.

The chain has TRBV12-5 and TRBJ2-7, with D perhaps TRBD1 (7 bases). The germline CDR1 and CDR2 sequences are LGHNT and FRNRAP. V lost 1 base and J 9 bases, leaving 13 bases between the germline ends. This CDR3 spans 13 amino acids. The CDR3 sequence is CASGLGQGGWQYF. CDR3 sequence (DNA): TGTGCTAGTGGTTTGGGACAGGGAGGTTGGCAGTACTTC.

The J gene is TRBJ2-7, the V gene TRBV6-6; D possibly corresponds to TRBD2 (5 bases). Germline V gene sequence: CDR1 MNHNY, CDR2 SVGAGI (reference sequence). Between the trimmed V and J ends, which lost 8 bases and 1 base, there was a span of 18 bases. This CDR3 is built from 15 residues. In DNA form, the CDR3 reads TGTGCCAGCGTACCCGGGGTATTGACATCCTACGAGCAGTACTTC. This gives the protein CASVPGVLTSYEQYF.

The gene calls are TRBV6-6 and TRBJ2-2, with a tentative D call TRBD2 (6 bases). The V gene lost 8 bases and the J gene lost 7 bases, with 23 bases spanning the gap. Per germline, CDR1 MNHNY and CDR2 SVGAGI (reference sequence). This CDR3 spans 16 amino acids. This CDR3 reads CASSPGSGVSVGELFF. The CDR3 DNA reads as TGTGCCAGCTCACCCGGGTCGGGAGTCTCGGTCGGGGAGCTGTTTTTT.

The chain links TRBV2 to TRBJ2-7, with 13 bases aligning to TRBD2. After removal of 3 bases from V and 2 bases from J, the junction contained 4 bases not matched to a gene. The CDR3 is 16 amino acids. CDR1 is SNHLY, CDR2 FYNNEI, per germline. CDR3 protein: CASSDIGLAGAYEQYF. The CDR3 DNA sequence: TGTGCCAGCAGTGACATCGGACTAGCGGGAGCCTACGAGCAGTACTTC.

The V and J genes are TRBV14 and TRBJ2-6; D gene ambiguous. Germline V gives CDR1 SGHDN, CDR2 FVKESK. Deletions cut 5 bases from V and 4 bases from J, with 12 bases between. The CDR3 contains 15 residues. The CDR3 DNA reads TGTGCCAGCAGCTGGACGGCCGGAGGGGCCAACGTCCTGACTTTC. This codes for CASSWTAGGANVLTF.

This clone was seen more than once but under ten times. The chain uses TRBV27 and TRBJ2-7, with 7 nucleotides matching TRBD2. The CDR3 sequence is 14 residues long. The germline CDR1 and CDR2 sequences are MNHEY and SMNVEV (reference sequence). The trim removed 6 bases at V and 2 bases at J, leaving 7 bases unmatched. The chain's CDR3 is CASSLLASTYEQYF. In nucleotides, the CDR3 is TGTGCCAGCAGCCTACTAGCGTCTACCTACGAGCAGTACTTC.

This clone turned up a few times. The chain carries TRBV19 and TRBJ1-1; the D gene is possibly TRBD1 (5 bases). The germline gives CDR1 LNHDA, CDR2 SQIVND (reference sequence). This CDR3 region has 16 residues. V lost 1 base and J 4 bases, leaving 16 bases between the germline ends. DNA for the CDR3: TGTGCCAGTAGTATAGGTTTAGGCAGCCAGGGCACTGAAGCTTTCTTT. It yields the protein CASSIGLGSQGTEAFF.

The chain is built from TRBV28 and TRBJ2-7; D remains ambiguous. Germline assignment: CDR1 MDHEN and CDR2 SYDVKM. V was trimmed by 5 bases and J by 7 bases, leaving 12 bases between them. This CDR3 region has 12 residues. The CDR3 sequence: CASSVQLYEQYF. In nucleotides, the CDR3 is TGTGCCAGCAGTGTACAGTTATATGAGCAGTACTTC. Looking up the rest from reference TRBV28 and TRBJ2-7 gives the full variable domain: DVKVTQSSRYLVKRTGEKVFLECVQDMDHENMFWYRQDPGLGLRLIYFSYDVKMKEKGDIPEGYSVSREKKERFSLILESASTNQTSMYLCASSVQLYEQYFGPGTRLTVT.

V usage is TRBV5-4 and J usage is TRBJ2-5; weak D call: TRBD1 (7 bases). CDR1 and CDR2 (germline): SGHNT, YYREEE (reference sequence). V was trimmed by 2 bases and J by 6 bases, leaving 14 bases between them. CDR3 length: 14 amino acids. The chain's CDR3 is CASSLNSGGKTQYF. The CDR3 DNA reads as TGTGCCAGCAGCTTAAACTCAGGGGGGAAGACCCAGTACTTC.

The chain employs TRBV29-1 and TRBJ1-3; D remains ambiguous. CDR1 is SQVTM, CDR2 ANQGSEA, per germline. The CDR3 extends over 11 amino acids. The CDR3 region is CNVVEGNTIYF. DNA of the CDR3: TGCAACGTGGTAGAAGGAAACACCATATATTTT.

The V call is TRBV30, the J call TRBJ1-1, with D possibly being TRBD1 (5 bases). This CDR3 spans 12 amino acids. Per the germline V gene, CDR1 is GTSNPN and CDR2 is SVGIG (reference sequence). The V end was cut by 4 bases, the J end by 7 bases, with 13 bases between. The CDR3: CAWTGLRGEAFF. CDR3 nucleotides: TGTGCCTGGACAGGGCTGAGAGGTGAAGCTTTCTTT.

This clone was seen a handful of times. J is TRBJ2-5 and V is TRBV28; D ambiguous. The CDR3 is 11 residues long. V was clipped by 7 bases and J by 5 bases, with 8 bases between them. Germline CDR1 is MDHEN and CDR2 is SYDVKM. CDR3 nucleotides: TGTGCCAGCACCTCACTCGAGACCCAGTACTTC. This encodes CASTSLETQYF.

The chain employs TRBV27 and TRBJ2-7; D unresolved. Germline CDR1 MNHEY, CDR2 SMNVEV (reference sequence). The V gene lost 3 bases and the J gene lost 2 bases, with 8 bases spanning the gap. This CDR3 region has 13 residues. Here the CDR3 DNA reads TGTGCCAGCAGTTTCGGTCAGGCCTACGAGCAGTACTTC. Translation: CASSFGQAYEQYF.

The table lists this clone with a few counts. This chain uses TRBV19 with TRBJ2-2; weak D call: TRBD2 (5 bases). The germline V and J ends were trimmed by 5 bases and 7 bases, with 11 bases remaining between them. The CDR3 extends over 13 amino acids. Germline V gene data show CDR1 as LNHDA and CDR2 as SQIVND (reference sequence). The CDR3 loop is CASSSLGGGELFF. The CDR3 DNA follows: TGTGCCAGTAGTTCCCTCGGAGGCGGGGAGCTGTTTTTT. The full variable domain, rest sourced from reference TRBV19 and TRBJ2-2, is DGGITQSPKYLFRKEGQNVTLSCEQNLNHDAMYWYRQDPGQGLRLIYYSQIVNDFQKGDIAEGYSVSREKKESFPLTVTSAQKNPTAFYLCASSSLGGGELFFGEGSRLTVL.

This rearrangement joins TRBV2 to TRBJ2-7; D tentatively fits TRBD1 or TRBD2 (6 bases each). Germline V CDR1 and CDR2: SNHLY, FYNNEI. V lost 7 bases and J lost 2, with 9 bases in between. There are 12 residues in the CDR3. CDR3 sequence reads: CASTGAAYEQYF. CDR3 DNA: TGTGCCAGCACGGGGGCAGCCTACGAGCAGTACTTC.

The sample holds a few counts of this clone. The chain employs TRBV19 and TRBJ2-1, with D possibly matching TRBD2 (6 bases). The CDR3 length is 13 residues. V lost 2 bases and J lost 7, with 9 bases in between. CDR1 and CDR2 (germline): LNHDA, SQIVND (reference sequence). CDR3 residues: CASSITRGNEQFF. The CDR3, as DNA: TGTGCCAGTAGTATAACTCGGGGGAATGAGCAGTTCTTC.

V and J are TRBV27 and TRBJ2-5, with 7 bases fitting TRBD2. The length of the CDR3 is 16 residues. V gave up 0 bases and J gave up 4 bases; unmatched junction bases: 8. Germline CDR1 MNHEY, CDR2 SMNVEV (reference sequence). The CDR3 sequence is CASSLSGGDRRETQYF. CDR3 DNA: TGTGCCAGCAGTTTATCGGGGGGGGATAGACGAGAGACCCAGTACTTC.

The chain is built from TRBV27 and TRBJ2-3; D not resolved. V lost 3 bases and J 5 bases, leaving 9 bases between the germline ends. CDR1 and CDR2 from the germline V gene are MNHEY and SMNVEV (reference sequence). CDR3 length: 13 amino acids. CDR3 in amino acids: CASSLPTGDTQYF. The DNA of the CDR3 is TGTGCCAGCAGTTTGCCTACGGGAGATACGCAGTATTTT.